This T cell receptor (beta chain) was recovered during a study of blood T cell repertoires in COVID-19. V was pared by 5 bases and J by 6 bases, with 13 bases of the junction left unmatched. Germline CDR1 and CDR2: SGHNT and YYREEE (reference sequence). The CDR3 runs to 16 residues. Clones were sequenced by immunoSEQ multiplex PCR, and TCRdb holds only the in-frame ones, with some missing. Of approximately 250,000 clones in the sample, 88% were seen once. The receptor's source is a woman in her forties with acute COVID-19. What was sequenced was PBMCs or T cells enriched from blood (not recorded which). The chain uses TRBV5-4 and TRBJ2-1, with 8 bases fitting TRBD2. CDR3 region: CASRPPSAAGGNEQFF. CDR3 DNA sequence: TGTGCCAGCAGGCCCCCTTCGGCGGCGGGGGGCAATGAGCAGTTCTTC.